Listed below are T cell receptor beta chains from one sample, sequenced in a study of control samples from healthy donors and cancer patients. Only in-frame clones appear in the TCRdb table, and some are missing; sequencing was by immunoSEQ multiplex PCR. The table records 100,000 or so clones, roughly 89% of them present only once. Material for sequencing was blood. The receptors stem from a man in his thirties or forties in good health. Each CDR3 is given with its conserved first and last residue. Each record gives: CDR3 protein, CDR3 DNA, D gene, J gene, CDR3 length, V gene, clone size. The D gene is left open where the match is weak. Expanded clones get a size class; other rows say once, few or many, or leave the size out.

CDR3 protein: CASSLGPETYEQYF
CDR3 DNA: TGTGCCAGCAGCTTAGGGCCAGAAACCTACGAGCAGTACTTC
D gene: NA
J gene: TRBJ2-7
CDR3 length: 14
V gene: TRBV7-9
clone size: NA

CDR3 protein: CASSPEGGSYNEQFF
CDR3 DNA: TGTGCCAGCAGTCCGGAGGGGGGGTCCTACAATGAGCAGTTCTTC
D gene: NA
J gene: TRBJ2-1
CDR3 length: 15
V gene: TRBV2
clone size: NA

CDR3 protein: CSARVGLEAFF
CDR3 DNA: TGCAGTGCTAGAGTGGGCCTCGAAGCTTTCTTT
D gene: NA
J gene: TRBJ1-1
CDR3 length: 11
V gene: TRBV20-1
clone size: NA

CDR3 protein: CASSQEGGPSNQPQHF
CDR3 DNA: TGTGCCAGCAGCCAAGAGGGGGGTCCCAGCAATCAGCCCCAGCATTTT
D gene: NA
J gene: TRBJ1-5
CDR3 length: 16
V gene: TRBV3-1/TRBV3-2
clone size: once

CDR3 protein: CAWSYIGGELQETQYF
CDR3 DNA: TGTGCCTGGTCGTACATCGGCGGGGAGCTCCAAGAGACCCAGTACTTC
D gene: NA
J gene: TRBJ2-5
CDR3 length: 16
V gene: TRBV30
clone size: once

CDR3 protein: CASSLAAGFGNQPQHF
CDR3 DNA: TGTGCCAGCAGCTTGGCGGCGGGTTTCGGTAATCAGCCCCAGCATTTT
D gene: NA
J gene: TRBJ1-5
CDR3 length: 16
V gene: TRBV5-6
clone size: NA

CDR3 protein: CASSLRGELFF
CDR3 DNA: TGTGCCAGCAGTTTACGCGGGGAGCTGTTTTTT
D gene: NA
J gene: TRBJ2-2
CDR3 length: 11
V gene: TRBV12-3/TRBV12-4
clone size: NA

CDR3 protein: CASSLNRWNLYYTF
CDR3 DNA: TGTGCCAGCAGTTTAAATCGGTGGAATTTATACTACACCTTC
D gene: NA
J gene: TRBJ1-2
CDR3 length: 14
V gene: TRBV28
clone size: NA

CDR3 protein: CASYGLLDGFLPITNEKLFF
CDR3 DNA: TGTGCCAGTTATGGATTGTTGGACGGATTTTTACCGATAACTAATGAAAAACTGTTTTTT
D gene: NA
J gene: TRBJ1-4
CDR3 length: 20
V gene: TRBV6-4
clone size: NA

CDR3 protein: CASSLRAGDDSGNTIYF
CDR3 DNA: TGTGCCAGCAGTTTACGGGCAGGGGACGACTCTGGAAACACCATATATTTT
D gene: NA
J gene: TRBJ1-3
CDR3 length: 17
V gene: TRBV28
clone size: NA

CDR3 protein: CASSSGDYGYTF
CDR3 DNA: TGTGCCAGCAGCTCGGGGGACTATGGCTACACCTTC
D gene: NA
J gene: TRBJ1-2
CDR3 length: 12
V gene: TRBV5-6
clone size: once

CDR3 protein: CASSKQGRNEQFF
CDR3 DNA: TGTGCCAGCAGTAAGCAGGGAAGGAATGAGCAGTTCTTC
D gene: NA
J gene: TRBJ2-1
CDR3 length: 13
V gene: TRBV2
clone size: NA

CDR3 protein: CASSPTAGGRGYGYTF
CDR3 DNA: TGTGCCAGCAGCCCCACCGCAGGGGGAAGGGGATATGGCTACACCTTC
D gene: TRBD1
J gene: TRBJ1-2
CDR3 length: 16
V gene: TRBV3-1/TRBV3-2
clone size: NA

CDR3 protein: CASSLSGVQETQYF
CDR3 DNA: TGTGCCAGCAGCTTAAGCGGGGTCCAAGAGACCCAGTACTTC
D gene: TRBD2
J gene: TRBJ2-5
CDR3 length: 14
V gene: TRBV7-2
clone size: once

CDR3 protein: CASSLLGDSQETQYF
CDR3 DNA: TGTGCCAGCAGCTTGTTGGGCGACTCTCAAGAGACCCAGTACTTC
D gene: NA
J gene: TRBJ2-5
CDR3 length: 15
V gene: TRBV7-9
clone size: NA

CDR3 protein: CASSPVGTEYGYTF
CDR3 DNA: TGTGCCAGCAGCCCCGTCGGGACGGAGTATGGCTACACCTTC
D gene: NA
J gene: TRBJ1-2
CDR3 length: 14
V gene: TRBV4-2
clone size: NA

CDR3 protein: CAGSRDSNNSPLHF
CDR3 DNA: TGTGCCGGCAGCCGGGACTCGAATAATTCACCCCTCCACTTT
D gene: NA
J gene: TRBJ1-6
CDR3 length: 14
V gene: TRBV7-9
clone size: NA

CDR3 protein: CASSKDSGGYGYTF
CDR3 DNA: TGTGCCAGCAGCAAAGATTCCGGAGGGTATGGCTACACCTTC
D gene: NA
J gene: TRBJ1-2
CDR3 length: 14
V gene: TRBV21-1
clone size: once

CDR3 protein: CASSLGLATGELFF
CDR3 DNA: TGTGCCAGCAGCTTGGGACTAGCCACCGGGGAGCTGTTTTTT
D gene: TRBD2
J gene: TRBJ2-2
CDR3 length: 14
V gene: TRBV7-2
clone size: NA

CDR3 protein: CASSQAADETQYF
CDR3 DNA: TGTGCCAGCAGCCAAGCGGCCGACGAGACCCAGTACTTC
D gene: NA
J gene: TRBJ2-5
CDR3 length: 13
V gene: TRBV4-2
clone size: NA

CDR3 protein: CASRRGGNTEAFF
CDR3 DNA: TGTGCCAGCAGGCGGGGGGGGAACACTGAAGCTTTCTTT
D gene: NA
J gene: TRBJ1-1
CDR3 length: 13
V gene: TRBV25-1
clone size: NA

CDR3 protein: CASRKTSGQETQYF
CDR3 DNA: TGTGCCAGCAGGAAGACTAGCGGCCAAGAGACCCAGTACTTC
D gene: TRBD2
J gene: TRBJ2-5
CDR3 length: 14
V gene: TRBV28
clone size: NA

CDR3 protein: CASAHEGQRYF
CDR3 DNA: TGTGCTAGTGCCCACGAGGGGCAGCGGTACTTC
D gene: NA
J gene: TRBJ2-7
CDR3 length: 11
V gene: TRBV12-5
clone size: NA

CDR3 protein: CASSLGHLPSTDTQYF
CDR3 DNA: TGTGCCAGCAGCTTAGGTCATCTGCCCAGCACAGATACGCAGTATTTT
D gene: NA
J gene: TRBJ2-3
CDR3 length: 16
V gene: TRBV7-7
clone size: NA

CDR3 protein: CASSYVTAYGGGYTF
CDR3 DNA: TGTGCCAGCAGTTACGTTACAGCCTATGGAGGTGGCTACACCTTC
D gene: NA
J gene: TRBJ1-2
CDR3 length: 15
V gene: TRBV6-5
clone size: NA

CDR3 protein: CASGPTERLVADTQYF
CDR3 DNA: TGTGCTAGTGGTCCTACCGAGCGCTTAGTGGCAGATACGCAGTATTTT
D gene: NA
J gene: TRBJ2-3
CDR3 length: 16
V gene: TRBV12-5
clone size: NA

CDR3 protein: CASSHRDTYNEQFF
CDR3 DNA: TGTGCCAGCAGCCACCGGGACACGTACAATGAGCAGTTCTTC
D gene: NA
J gene: TRBJ2-1
CDR3 length: 14
V gene: TRBV5-4
clone size: once

CDR3 protein: CASSQDSLTRLAGDGEQFF
CDR3 DNA: TGTGCCAGCAGCCAAGATTCCCTCACCCGACTAGCGGGAGATGGTGAGCAGTTCTTC
D gene: TRBD2
J gene: TRBJ2-1
CDR3 length: 19
V gene: TRBV3-1/TRBV3-2
clone size: medium-sized

CDR3 protein: CAIRDGLAGGKTQYF
CDR3 DNA: TGTGCCATCAGGGATGGACTAGCGGGAGGAAAGACCCAGTACTTC
D gene: TRBD2
J gene: TRBJ2-5
CDR3 length: 15
V gene: TRBV10-3
clone size: NA

CDR3 protein: CASSTLAGVGNEQFF
CDR3 DNA: TGTGCCAGTAGTACCCTAGCGGGGGTCGGAAATGAGCAGTTCTTC
D gene: TRBD2
J gene: TRBJ2-1
CDR3 length: 15
V gene: TRBV19
clone size: NA

CDR3 protein: CASRQPTGIQPMTGELFF
CDR3 DNA: TGTGCCAGCAGACAACCGACAGGAATTCAGCCCATGACCGGGGAGCTGTTTTTT
D gene: NA
J gene: TRBJ2-2
CDR3 length: 18
V gene: TRBV7-9
clone size: NA

CDR3 protein: CASSLDHGRYNQPQHF
CDR3 DNA: TGTGCCAGCAGCTTAGATCATGGACGGTACAATCAGCCCCAGCATTTT
D gene: NA
J gene: TRBJ1-5
CDR3 length: 16
V gene: TRBV11-3
clone size: NA

CDR3 protein: CASSQVGGMAKNIQYF
CDR3 DNA: TGTGCCAGCAGCCAAGTTGGAGGGATGGCCAAAAACATTCAGTACTTC
D gene: NA
J gene: TRBJ2-4
CDR3 length: 16
V gene: TRBV14
clone size: NA

CDR3 protein: CASSATVNPYNEQFF
CDR3 DNA: TGTGCCAGCAGCGCCACAGTGAACCCCTACAATGAGCAGTTCTTC
D gene: NA
J gene: TRBJ2-1
CDR3 length: 15
V gene: TRBV7-9
clone size: NA

CDR3 protein: CASSLYGTGGSNQPQHF
CDR3 DNA: TGTGCCAGCAGCCTTTACGGGACAGGGGGGAGCAATCAGCCCCAGCATTTT
D gene: TRBD1
J gene: TRBJ1-5
CDR3 length: 17
V gene: TRBV7-9
clone size: NA

CDR3 protein: CASSLARDNEKLFF
CDR3 DNA: TGCGCCAGCAGCTTGGCCAGGGATAATGAAAAACTGTTTTTT
D gene: NA
J gene: TRBJ1-4
CDR3 length: 14
V gene: TRBV5-1
clone size: NA

CDR3 protein: CASSPGASYTF
CDR3 DNA: TGTGCCAGTAGTCCAGGGGCAAGCTACACCTTC
D gene: NA
J gene: TRBJ1-2
CDR3 length: 11
V gene: TRBV19
clone size: NA

CDR3 protein: CASSLRFTENEKLFF
CDR3 DNA: TGTGCCAGCAGTTTACGGTTTACTGAAAATGAAAAACTGTTTTTT
D gene: NA
J gene: TRBJ1-4
CDR3 length: 15
V gene: TRBV27
clone size: once

CDR3 protein: CAISEDSGGGETQYF
CDR3 DNA: TGTGCCATCAGTGAGGATAGCGGGGGGGGAGAGACCCAGTACTTC
D gene: TRBD2
J gene: TRBJ2-5
CDR3 length: 15
V gene: TRBV10-3
clone size: NA

CDR3 protein: CASSQKPGTGFGAFF
CDR3 DNA: TGTGCCAGCAGCCAAAAGCCAGGGACAGGGTTTGGAGCTTTCTTT
D gene: TRBD1
J gene: TRBJ1-1
CDR3 length: 15
V gene: TRBV5-8
clone size: NA

CDR3 protein: CASSRDRGGEKLFF
CDR3 DNA: TGTGCCAGCAGTCGCGACAGGGGAGGGGAAAAACTGTTTTTT
D gene: TRBD1
J gene: TRBJ1-4
CDR3 length: 14
V gene: TRBV6-5
clone size: NA

CDR3 protein: CASSMGQTNQPQHF
CDR3 DNA: TGCGCCAGCAGCATGGGACAAACGAATCAGCCCCAGCATTTT
D gene: NA
J gene: TRBJ1-5
CDR3 length: 14
V gene: TRBV5-1
clone size: NA

CDR3 protein: CAWRPGQGSTDTQYF
CDR3 DNA: TGTGCCTGGAGGCCGGGACAGGGTAGCACAGATACGCAGTATTTT
D gene: TRBD1
J gene: TRBJ2-3
CDR3 length: 15
V gene: TRBV30
clone size: few

CDR3 protein: CASTSGAGGLSEQFF
CDR3 DNA: TGTGCCAGCACCTCCGGCGCGGGGGGGCTTAGCGAGCAGTTCTTC
D gene: TRBD2
J gene: TRBJ2-1
CDR3 length: 15
V gene: TRBV27
clone size: NA

CDR3 protein: CASSINPLVSGGVGTEAFF
CDR3 DNA: TGTGCCAGTAGTATAAACCCCTTGGTTTCGGGGGGCGTGGGCACTGAAGCTTTCTTT
D gene: NA
J gene: TRBJ1-1
CDR3 length: 19
V gene: TRBV19
clone size: NA

CDR3 protein: CASSQGRGQETQYF
CDR3 DNA: TGTGCCAGCAGCCAGGGGAGGGGGCAAGAGACCCAGTACTTC
D gene: NA
J gene: TRBJ2-5
CDR3 length: 14
V gene: TRBV3-1/TRBV3-2
clone size: NA

CDR3 protein: CASSSVGEAHGYTF
CDR3 DNA: TGTGCCAGCAGCTCGGTTGGAGAGGCCCATGGCTACACCTTC
D gene: NA
J gene: TRBJ1-2
CDR3 length: 14
V gene: TRBV7-9
clone size: NA

CDR3 protein: CASTLAGLVVNEQFF
CDR3 DNA: TGTGCCAGCACCCTCGCCGGTTTGGTGGTCAATGAGCAGTTCTTC
D gene: NA
J gene: TRBJ2-1
CDR3 length: 15
V gene: TRBV7-9
clone size: once

CDR3 protein: CASSPGTVNQPQHF
CDR3 DNA: TGTGCCAGCAGTCCCGGGACGGTAAATCAGCCCCAGCATTTT
D gene: NA
J gene: TRBJ1-5
CDR3 length: 14
V gene: TRBV28
clone size: NA

CDR3 protein: CASSLAGGELFF
CDR3 DNA: TGTGCCAGCAGCCTAGCAGGCGGGGAGCTGTTTTTT
D gene: NA
J gene: TRBJ2-2
CDR3 length: 12
V gene: TRBV7-9
clone size: once

CDR3 protein: CASSEAGSSSNQPQHF
CDR3 DNA: TGTGCCAGCAGCGAAGCCGGGTCAAGTAGCAATCAGCCCCAGCATTTT
D gene: NA
J gene: TRBJ1-5
CDR3 length: 16
V gene: TRBV7-8
clone size: NA

CDR3 protein: CASSYSSGVLTEAFF
CDR3 DNA: TGTGCCAGCAGTTACTCGAGCGGGGTTTTGACTGAAGCTTTCTTT
D gene: NA
J gene: TRBJ1-1
CDR3 length: 15
V gene: TRBV6-2/TRBV6-3
clone size: NA

CDR3 protein: CASSNAGTGNNEQFF
CDR3 DNA: TGTGCCAGCAGTAATGCGGGGACTGGAAACAATGAGCAGTTCTTC
D gene: NA
J gene: TRBJ2-1
CDR3 length: 15
V gene: TRBV6-5
clone size: NA

CDR3 protein: CASSSPRVGGYTF
CDR3 DNA: TGTGCCAGCAGTTCACCGAGGGTTGGCGGCTACACCTTC
D gene: NA
J gene: TRBJ1-2
CDR3 length: 13
V gene: TRBV6-6
clone size: NA

CDR3 protein: CASSPTGAIETQYF
CDR3 DNA: TGTGCCAGCAGTCCAACGGGAGCGATTGAGACCCAGTACTTC
D gene: NA
J gene: TRBJ2-5
CDR3 length: 14
V gene: TRBV6-5
clone size: once

CDR3 protein: CASSLSSGVEETQYF
CDR3 DNA: TGCGCCAGCAGCTTGTCTAGCGGGGTTGAAGAGACCCAGTACTTC
D gene: TRBD2
J gene: TRBJ2-5
CDR3 length: 15
V gene: TRBV5-1
clone size: NA

CDR3 protein: CASSMVEAGGTYEQYF
CDR3 DNA: TGTGCCAGTAGTATGGTCGAAGCGGGAGGGACCTACGAGCAGTACTTC
D gene: TRBD2
J gene: TRBJ2-7
CDR3 length: 16
V gene: TRBV19
clone size: NA

CDR3 protein: CASSILSEQFF
CDR3 DNA: TGTGCCAGTAGTATTCTGTCTGAGCAGTTCTTC
D gene: NA
J gene: TRBJ2-1
CDR3 length: 11
V gene: TRBV19
clone size: once

CDR3 protein: CAWQQGTGDTFF
CDR3 DNA: TGTGCCTGGCAACAGGGTACGGGGGATACTTTCTTT
D gene: NA
J gene: TRBJ1-1
CDR3 length: 12
V gene: TRBV30
clone size: once